This TCR beta chain was found in a study of T cells in Graves' hyperthyroidism and ophthalmopathy. Study-level information: Before any treatment, at initial diagnosis, peripheral blood was collected. Overall study results and limits: A model using 13 V-J features told ophthalmopathy apart from stable hyperthyroidism.

RNA transcripts yielded amplified TCR beta CDR3 regions. The primer set for the first-round RT-PCR of the TCR CDR3 was HTBI. TCRdb reprocessed the multiplex PCR reads with MiXCR, giving one entry per CDR3 protein. Here the sample spans about 840,000 distinct CDR3 sequences, 38% being singletons. The patients, who ranged from 18 to 65 in age, presented with newly diagnosed hyperthyroidism lasting under 2 months. Each diagnosis drew on symptoms, thyroxine, TRAb, thyroid ultrasound and orbital computed tomography findings. Remarks on this clonotype: Its antigen is still unknown. A read error may be the cause here, since a much bigger clone is one base away.

CDR3 size: 12 residues. The germline V gene encodes CDR1 LGHNT and CDR2 FRNRAP. V was cut by 7 bases and J by 4 bases, with 10 bases left in between. This sequence joins TRBV12-5 and TRBJ1-2, with D hard to call. What was sequenced was blood. The TCR sequence derives from a young man with Graves' hyperthyroidism. CDR3 in DNA: TGTGCTAGTGCTCTGTACGTCTATGGCTACACCTTC. Amino acids: CASALYVYGYTF. Combining the CDR3 with reference TRBV12-5 and TRBJ1-2 gives the whole variable domain DARVTQTPRHKVTEMGQEVTMRCQPILGHNTVFWYRQTMMQGLELLAYFRNRAPLDDSGMPKDRFSAEMPDATLATLKIQPSEPRDSAVYFCASALYVYGYTFGSGTRLTVV.